A selection of T cell receptor beta chains follows, all from one sample in a study of control samples from healthy donors and cancer patients. The protocol was immunoSEQ multiplex PCR, while the TCRdb copy is restricted to in-frame clones and leaves out a portion. The repertoire holds 120,000 or so clones, with about 87% as singletons. Sample: blood. The receptors were gathered from a man younger than 45 in good health. Each CDR3 is given without its conserved first and last residue. Not every row has a clone size; where given, it reads once, few, many or a size class.

abundance: few
len: 10
v_gene: TRBV5-8
j_gene: TRBJ1-5
CDR3aa: ASRGLNQPQH

abundance: .
len: 11
v_gene: TRBV10-3
j_gene: TRBJ2-3
CDR3aa: AVRGSDLDTQY

abundance: .
len: 13
v_gene: TRBV4-2
j_gene: TRBJ2-1
CDR3aa: ASSQVADRYNEQF

abundance: .
len: 10
v_gene: TRBV19
j_gene: TRBJ1-5
CDR3aa: ATKSGSQPQH

abundance: .
len: 14
v_gene: TRBV19
j_gene: TRBJ1-2
CDR3aa: ASSTEGGRDRSGYT

abundance: .
len: 13
v_gene: TRBV18
j_gene: TRBJ2-5
CDR3aa: ASSPRRQGQETQY

abundance: .
len: 12
v_gene: TRBV11-3
j_gene: TRBJ2-1
CDR3aa: ASSLGGSYNEQF

abundance: .
len: 10
v_gene: TRBV7-2
j_gene: TRBJ2-4
CDR3aa: ASSFPGQFQY

abundance: .
len: 13
v_gene: TRBV18
j_gene: TRBJ1-6
CDR3aa: ASSRRDRDNSPLH

abundance: .
len: 15
v_gene: TRBV11-2
j_gene: TRBJ2-2
CDR3aa: AGSLRTGPLNTGELF

abundance: .
len: 13
v_gene: TRBV5-6
j_gene: TRBJ1-5
CDR3aa: ASSLHRGSNQPQH

abundance: .
len: 12
v_gene: TRBV6-4
j_gene: TRBJ1-1
CDR3aa: ASSVDRYNTEAF

abundance: .
len: 12
v_gene: TRBV11-2
j_gene: TRBJ2-2
CDR3aa: ASSFLRGSGELF

abundance: .
len: 11
v_gene: TRBV2
j_gene: TRBJ2-2
CDR3aa: ASSVSGAGELF

abundance: .
len: 10
v_gene: TRBV5-6
j_gene: TRBJ2-2
CDR3aa: ASSFASGELF

abundance: .
len: 11
v_gene: TRBV30
j_gene: TRBJ1-1
CDR3aa: AWSGLRNTEAF

abundance: .
len: 14
v_gene: TRBV18
j_gene: TRBJ2-7
CDR3aa: ASSQSFRDPYYEQY

abundance: .
len: 11
v_gene: TRBV5-1
j_gene: TRBJ1-1
CDR3aa: ASSLKFATEAF

abundance: .
len: 10
v_gene: TRBV11-2
j_gene: TRBJ1-3
CDR3aa: ASSLGGNTIY

abundance: .
len: 13
v_gene: TRBV11-3
j_gene: TRBJ1-1
CDR3aa: ASSSWSRAGTEAF

abundance: .
len: 12
v_gene: TRBV5-1
j_gene: TRBJ1-2
CDR3aa: ASSLEAANYGYT

abundance: .
len: 11
v_gene: TRBV5-6
j_gene: TRBJ2-7
CDR3aa: ASSYDRGYEQY

abundance: .
len: 8
v_gene: TRBV6-6
j_gene: TRBJ1-1
CDR3aa: AIRDTEAF

abundance: .
len: 13
v_gene: TRBV5-1
j_gene: TRBJ1-5
CDR3aa: ASSFGPGEDQPQH

abundance: .
len: 11
v_gene: TRBV6-5
j_gene: TRBJ1-1
CDR3aa: ASRTVRDTEAF

abundance: .
len: 14
v_gene: TRBV9
j_gene: TRBJ2-3
CDR3aa: ASSAQTGGRTDTQY

abundance: .
len: 10
v_gene: TRBV30
j_gene: TRBJ1-1
CDR3aa: AWSPPTGTAF

abundance: .
len: 12
v_gene: TRBV18
j_gene: TRBJ2-5
CDR3aa: ASSPGTEEETQY

abundance: .
len: 13
v_gene: TRBV19
j_gene: TRBJ2-6
CDR3aa: ASSIGFSGANVLT

abundance: .
len: 12
v_gene: TRBV18
j_gene: TRBJ1-1
CDR3aa: ASSPRRERGEAF

abundance: .
len: 12
v_gene: TRBV10-3
j_gene: TRBJ1-1
CDR3aa: AIAVDRGRTEAF

abundance: .
len: 11
v_gene: TRBV7-3
j_gene: TRBJ1-1
CDR3aa: ASSLTLNTEAF

abundance: .
len: 12
v_gene: TRBV5-1
j_gene: TRBJ1-1
CDR3aa: ASSLPPPGAEAF

abundance: .
len: 15
v_gene: TRBV5-6
j_gene: TRBJ2-1
CDR3aa: ASSLRSGGFSYNEQF

abundance: .
len: 13
v_gene: TRBV7-5
j_gene: TRBJ2-1
CDR3aa: ARSRGGILRNEQF

abundance: .
len: 11
v_gene: TRBV7-3
j_gene: TRBJ1-2
CDR3aa: ASSGTGGYGYT

abundance: once
len: 12
v_gene: TRBV5-1
j_gene: TRBJ1-2
CDR3aa: ASSSGGAGWGYT

abundance: .
len: 13
v_gene: TRBV18
j_gene: TRBJ2-6
CDR3aa: ASSPRWEQANVLT

abundance: .
len: 9
v_gene: TRBV20-1
j_gene: TRBJ1-1
CDR3aa: SASRGTEAF

abundance: .
len: 12
v_gene: TRBV7-9
j_gene: TRBJ2-2
CDR3aa: ASSLEVRNGELF

abundance: .
len: 11
v_gene: TRBV5-6
j_gene: TRBJ1-4
CDR3aa: ASSLEWDEKLF

abundance: .
len: 15
v_gene: TRBV6-6
j_gene: TRBJ2-3
CDR3aa: ASSLRPGNQATDTQY

abundance: once
len: 12
v_gene: TRBV18
j_gene: TRBJ2-5
CDR3aa: ASSPQAGQETQY

abundance: .
len: 15
v_gene: TRBV4-2
j_gene: TRBJ2-3
CDR3aa: ASSQALIGLAGDTQY

abundance: few
len: 14
v_gene: TRBV18
j_gene: TRBJ1-1
CDR3aa: ASSPRQGSSTAEAF

abundance: few
len: 15
v_gene: TRBV5-6
j_gene: TRBJ1-6
CDR3aa: ASSLARDIDWNSPLH

abundance: once
len: 10
v_gene: TRBV2
j_gene: TRBJ1-4
CDR3aa: ATQRGHEKLF

abundance: few
len: 11
v_gene: TRBV18
j_gene: TRBJ1-2
CDR3aa: ATATGDRRGYT

abundance: .
len: 13
v_gene: TRBV5-5
j_gene: TRBJ2-2
CDR3aa: ASSLRQGNTGELF

abundance: .
len: 13
v_gene: TRBV7-2
j_gene: TRBJ1-1
CDR3aa: ASSSTVDRNTEAF

abundance: once
len: 11
v_gene: TRBV10-3
j_gene: TRBJ1-1
CDR3aa: AIKAEPNTEAF

abundance: .
len: 12
v_gene: TRBV4-2
j_gene: TRBJ1-4
CDR3aa: ASSQGAEGEKLF

abundance: few
len: 14
v_gene: TRBV4-1
j_gene: TRBJ1-2
CDR3aa: ASSQGRGGQGEGYT

abundance: .
len: 11
v_gene: TRBV6-2/TRBV6-3
j_gene: TRBJ2-1
CDR3aa: ASSLSASGDEF

abundance: .
len: 13
v_gene: TRBV28
j_gene: TRBJ2-1
CDR3aa: ASPPRGLPYNEQF